This entry concerns a single TCR beta chain. The sample comes from a study of OX40 agonist ivuxolimab in advanced cancers. Repertoires were generated with immunoSEQ multiplex PCR, while TCRdb's copy carries only in-frame clones and drops some. The data show 55,000 to 70,000 clones, 85% seen once. The CDR3 runs 14 residues. Germline values: CDR1 SGHKS, CDR2 YYEKEE (reference sequence). Trimming removed 3 bases at V and 1 base at J, with 10 bases between. This chain links TRBV5-5 with TRBJ2-5; possibly TRBD2 for D (6 bases). The sequencing used CD4+ or CD8+ T cells sorted from blood, collected in a trial of the OX40 agonist ivuxolimab. The clonotype originates from an adult with an advanced solid tumor such as melanoma, head and neck, liver or kidney cancer. In DNA form, the CDR3 reads TGTGCCAGCAGCTCAGGAGGGCCCCAAGAGACCCAGTACTTC. This translates into CASSSGGPQETQYF.